The rows below give T cell receptor beta chains drawn from one sample of a study of blood T cell repertoires in COVID-19. Clones were sequenced by immunoSEQ multiplex PCR, and TCRdb holds only the in-frame ones, with some missing. The sample records more than 90,000 clones, roughly 86% being singletons. Material for sequencing was peripheral blood. These receptors came from a man aged 40-55 years with acute or convalescent COVID-19. Each CDR3 is given with its conserved first and last residue. The D gene is left open where the match is weak. The listing skips clone size in some rows; elsewhere it reads once, few, many or a size class.

>TRBJ2-3|TRBV9|NA|NA
CASSYRVTDTQYF
TGTGCCAGCAGCTACCGGGTCACAGATACGCAGTATTTT
>TRBJ2-2|TRBV7-9|TRBD2|NA
CASSWETSSGELFF
TGTGCCAGCAGCTGGGAGACTAGCTCTGGGGAGCTGTTTTTT
>TRBJ2-3|TRBV5-1|NA|few
CASSLEPVGDTDTQYF
TGCGCCAGCAGCTTGGAGCCAGTCGGGGATACAGATACGCAGTATTTT
>TRBJ1-1|TRBV9|NA|NA
CASSVASGPNTEAFF
TGTGCCAGCAGCGTAGCTTCAGGGCCAAACACTGAAGCTTTCTTT
>TRBJ2-3|TRBV7-6|NA|few
CASSFGGADSTDTQYF
TGTGCCAGCAGCTTCGGCGGGGCCGATTCCACAGATACGCAGTATTTT
>TRBJ1-1|TRBV5-1|NA|few
CASSLDSGLNTEAFF
TGCGCCAGCAGCTTGGACTCAGGCCTGAACACTGAAGCTTTCTTT
>TRBJ1-3|TRBV2|NA|NA
CASIMDFSGNTIYF
TGTGCCAGCATTATGGACTTCTCTGGAAACACCATATATTTT
>TRBJ1-1|TRBV19|NA|NA
CASNRVLNTEAFF
TGTGCCAGTAATCGGGTGCTGAACACTGAAGCTTTCTTT
>TRBJ2-1|TRBV5-1|TRBD2|NA
CASSLAGGVAYNEQFF
TGCGCCAGCAGCTTGGCCGGGGGGGTCGCTTACAATGAGCAGTTCTTC
>TRBJ2-5|TRBV29-1|TRBD1|NA
CSGRTGGETQYF
TGCAGCGGGAGGACAGGAGGAGAGACCCAGTACTTC
>TRBJ1-1|TRBV7-9|NA|NA
CASSSTGYEAFF
TGTGCCAGCAGCTCAACAGGGTATGAGGCTTTCTTT
>TRBJ1-3|TRBV5-1|NA|NA
CASSPRSLSSGNTIYF
TGCGCCAGCAGCCCTAGGTCCTTAAGCTCTGGAAACACCATATATTTT
>TRBJ2-1|TRBV19|NA|NA
CASSMGTGQFF
TGTGCCAGTAGTATGGGCACTGGGCAGTTCTTC
>TRBJ1-2|TRBV21-1|NA|NA
CASSKAGTGRNYGYTF
TGTGCCAGCAGCAAAGCTGGGACAGGGAGGAACTATGGCTACACCTTC